The text below deals with one T cell receptor (beta chain). What it recognizes is unknown. Germline V gives CDR1 SGHRS, CDR2 YFSETQ. This CDR3 is 16 amino acids long. Trimming removed 3 bases at V and 6 bases at J, with 21 bases between. The data originate from a study of post-analysis software for immune sequencing data. The overall study: Recorded subtypes: relapsing-remitting, secondary progressive, progressive-relapsing; some patients unannotated. Overall study results and limits: Relative to controls, patients had five TRBV segments at higher frequency, with TRBV5-6, TRBV5-1 and TRBV20-1 among these.

The TCR beta cDNA libraries carried unique molecular identifiers. In TCRdb, the PCR reads were re-called with MiXCR into one record per CDR3 protein. The sample lists 550,000 to 700,000 distinct CDR3 sequences; 44% were seen once. The sequenced material came from blood. This receptor was taken from a girl aged 5-17 years with multiple sclerosis. The chain carries TRBV5-1 and TRBJ2-5, with D maybe TRBD1 (6 bases). The chain's CDR3 is CASSSQGERLRQTQYF. CDR3 nucleotides: TGCGCCAGCAGCTCACAGGGAGAAAGGTTGCGACAGACCCAGTACTTC.